This paragraph reports one T cell receptor beta chain. What antigen it recognizes has not been identified. Base qualities were left out, and no much larger clone turns up one base away. The CDR1 and CDR2 encoded by the germline V gene are SGHRS and YFSETQ. V is pruned by 0 bases and J by 3 bases, leaving 2 bases of the junction without a gene match. Inclusive of the bounding cysteine and phenylalanine, the CDR3 is 15 residues long. Left in the record is the CDR3 DNA by itself, 45 bases read in frame from the first base. This sample was included in a study of blood T cell repertoires in COVID-19 (dated by TCRdb to 2018 to 2021). For context, the study as a whole: Samples from collaborators originated in the United States, Italy and Spain and spanned both the acute and convalescent phases of COVID-19. Where HLA class I and class II types were available, the types were taken from metadata supplied by the sample provider, not from assay-based typing. Nearly every sample came with metadata listing a de-identified subject ID, COVID-19 status, age in years and sex. Samples were obtained from the ongoing ImmuneRACE study (first 160 participants) and from 1,000 to 1,500 subjects provided by 6 global collaborators. The material from the prospective study consisted of cDNA or gDNA derived from T cells, B-cell-depleted T cells, or PBMCs. Subjects who had been exposed to COVID-19, were actively infected with it, or had recovered from it provided the deeply sampled blood TCRbeta repertoires that made up the dataset. The repertoires were released in a freely available public database meant as a resource for research on the immune response to SARS-CoV-2.

Another Seattle source contributed samples from volunteer blood donors who had recovered from COVID-19. Collaborating institutions collected whole blood in K2EDTA tubes following their own protocols. For TCRbeta analysis, collaborators shipped samples in one of three forms: frozen whole blood, isolated PBMCs, or DNA extracted from either of those sample types. TCRbeta CDR3 regions were amplified from genomic DNA by means of the immunoSEQ Assay, a bias-controlled multiplex PCR. Processing in the source paper ran as follows. The number of nucleated cells in each sample was estimated from the amplification of reference gene primers within the assay. Sequence reads were collapsed and filtered to measure the absolute abundance of every unique TCRbeta CDR3 rearrangement. For each sample, productive Simpson clonality was calculated as the square root of Simpson's diversity index over productive rearrangements. Here the immuneACCESS table is served through TCRdb, limited to in-frame sequences with V and J called. Missing clones are a known gap in these copies; in checked studies unresolved V genes cover under half, and the rest lacks a known reason. That table supplies the V and J calls and clone size; D and trimming were determined from the DNA. The sample table records 200,000 to 250,000 clones; about 83% of these occur just once. The biggest ten clones account for 1.5% to 2% of the sample.

The paper as a whole reports these results and caveats: The quantity of clinical and demographic metadata differed by source and by participant and was supplied without curation.

The origin of this receptor is a man aged 25-40 years who had recovered from COVID-19. Recombination connected TRBV5-1 to TRBJ1-5, and 8 bases in between align with TRBD1. The specimen sequenced was peripheral blood. The sequence in DNA is TGCGCCAGCAGCTTGGGGGGACAGGCCAATCAGCCCCAGCATTTT. It is translated as CASSLGGQANQPQHF.